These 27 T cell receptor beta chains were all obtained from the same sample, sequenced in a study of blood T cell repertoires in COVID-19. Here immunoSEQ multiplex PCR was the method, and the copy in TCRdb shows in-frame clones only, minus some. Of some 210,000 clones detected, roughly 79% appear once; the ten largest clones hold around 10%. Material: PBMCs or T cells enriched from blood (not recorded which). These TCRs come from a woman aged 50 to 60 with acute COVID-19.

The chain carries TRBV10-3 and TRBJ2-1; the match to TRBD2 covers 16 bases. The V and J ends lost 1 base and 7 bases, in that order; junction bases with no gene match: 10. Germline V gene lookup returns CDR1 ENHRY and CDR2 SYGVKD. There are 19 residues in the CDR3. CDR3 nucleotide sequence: TGTGCCATCAGTGAGTTTGGGACTAGCGGGAGGGCGGCGAGGAATGAGCAGTTCTTC. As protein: CAISEFGTSGRAARNEQFF.

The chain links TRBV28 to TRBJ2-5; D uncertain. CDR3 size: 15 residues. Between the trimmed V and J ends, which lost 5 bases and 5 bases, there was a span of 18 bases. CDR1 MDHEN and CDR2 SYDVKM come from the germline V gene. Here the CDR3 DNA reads TGTGCCAGCAGTCTCGCTTCGTCCGGGTTGGAGACCCAGTACTTC. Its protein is CASSLASSGLETQYF.

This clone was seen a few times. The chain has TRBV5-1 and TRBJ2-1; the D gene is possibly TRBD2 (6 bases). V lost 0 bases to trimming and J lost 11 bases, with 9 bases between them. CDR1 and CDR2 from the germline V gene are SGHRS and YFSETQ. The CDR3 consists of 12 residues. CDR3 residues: CASSLAGGKQFF. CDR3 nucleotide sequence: TGCGCCAGCAGCTTGGCCGGGGGTAAGCAGTTCTTC.

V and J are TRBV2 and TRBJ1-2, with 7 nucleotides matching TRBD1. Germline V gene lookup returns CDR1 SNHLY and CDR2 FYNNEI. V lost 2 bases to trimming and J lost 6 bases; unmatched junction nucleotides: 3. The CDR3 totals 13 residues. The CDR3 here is CASSEYRGDGYTF. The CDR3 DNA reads TGTGCCAGCAGTGAATACAGGGGAGATGGCTACACCTTC.

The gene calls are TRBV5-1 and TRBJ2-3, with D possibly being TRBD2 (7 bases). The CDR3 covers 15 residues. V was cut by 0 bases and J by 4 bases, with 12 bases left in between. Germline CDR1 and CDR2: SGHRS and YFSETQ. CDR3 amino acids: CASSLEGEGPDTQYF. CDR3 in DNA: TGCGCCAGCAGCTTGGAGGGGGAGGGTCCAGATACGCAGTATTTT.

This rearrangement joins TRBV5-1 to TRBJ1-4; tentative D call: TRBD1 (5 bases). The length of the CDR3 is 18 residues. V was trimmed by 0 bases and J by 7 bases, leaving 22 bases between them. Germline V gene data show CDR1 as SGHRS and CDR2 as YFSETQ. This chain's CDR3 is CASSLGVIGQGIGEKLFF. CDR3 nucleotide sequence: TGCGCCAGCAGCTTGGGGGTTATTGGGCAGGGAATTGGTGAAAAACTGTTTTTT.

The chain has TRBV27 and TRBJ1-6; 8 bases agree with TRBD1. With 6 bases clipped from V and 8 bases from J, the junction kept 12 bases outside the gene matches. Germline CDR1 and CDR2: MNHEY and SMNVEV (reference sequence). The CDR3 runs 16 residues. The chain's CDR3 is CASSPRGQGFDSPLHF. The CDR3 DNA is TGTGCCAGCAGCCCCCGCGGACAGGGTTTTGATTCACCCCTCCACTTT.

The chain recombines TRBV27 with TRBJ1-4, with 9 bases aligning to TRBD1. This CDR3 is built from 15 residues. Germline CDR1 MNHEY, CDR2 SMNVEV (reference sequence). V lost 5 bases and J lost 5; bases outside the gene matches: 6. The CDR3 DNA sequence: TGTGCCAGCAGTCCCGGACAGGGGCAGAATGAAAAACTGTTTTTT. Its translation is CASSPGQGQNEKLFF. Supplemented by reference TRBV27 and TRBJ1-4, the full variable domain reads EAQVTQNPRYLITVTGKKLTVTCSQNMNHEYMSWYRQDPGLGLRQIYYSMNVEVTDKGDVPEGYKVSRKEKRNFPLILESPSPNQTSLYFCASSPGQGQNEKLFFGSGTQLSVL.

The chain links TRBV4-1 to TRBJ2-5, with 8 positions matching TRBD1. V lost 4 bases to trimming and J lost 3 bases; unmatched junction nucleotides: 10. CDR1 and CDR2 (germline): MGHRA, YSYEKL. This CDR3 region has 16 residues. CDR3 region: CASSLSPTGEEETQYF. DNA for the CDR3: TGCGCCAGCAGCCTATCCCCGACAGGGGAGGAAGAGACCCAGTACTTC.

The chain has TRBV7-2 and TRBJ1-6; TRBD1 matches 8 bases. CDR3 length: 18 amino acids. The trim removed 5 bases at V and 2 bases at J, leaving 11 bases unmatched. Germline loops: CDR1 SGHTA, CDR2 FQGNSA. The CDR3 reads CASSDRDRGVPYNSPLHF. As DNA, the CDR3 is TGTGCCAGCAGCGACCGCGACAGGGGCGTCCCCTATAATTCACCCCTCCACTTT.

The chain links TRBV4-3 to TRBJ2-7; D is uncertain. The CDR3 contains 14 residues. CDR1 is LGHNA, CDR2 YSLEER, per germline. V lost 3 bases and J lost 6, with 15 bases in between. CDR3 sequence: CASSHQPGSGEQYF. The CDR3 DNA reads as TGCGCCAGCAGCCATCAACCCGGGTCCGGCGAGCAGTACTTC.

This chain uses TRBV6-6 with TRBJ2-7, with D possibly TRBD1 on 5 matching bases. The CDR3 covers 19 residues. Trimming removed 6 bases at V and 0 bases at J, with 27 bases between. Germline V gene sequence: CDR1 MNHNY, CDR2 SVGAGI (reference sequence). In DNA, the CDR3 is TGTGCCAGCAGCTCTACAGGAGCTTTCGTTTTATTTCACTCCTACGAGCAGTACTTC. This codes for CASSSTGAFVLFHSYEQYF.

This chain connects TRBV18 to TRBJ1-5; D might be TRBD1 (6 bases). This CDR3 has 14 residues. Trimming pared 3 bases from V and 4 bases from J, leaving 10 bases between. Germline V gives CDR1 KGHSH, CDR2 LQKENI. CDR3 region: CASSPYRANQPQHF. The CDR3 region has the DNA TGTGCCAGCTCACCCTACAGGGCTAATCAGCCCCAGCATTTT.

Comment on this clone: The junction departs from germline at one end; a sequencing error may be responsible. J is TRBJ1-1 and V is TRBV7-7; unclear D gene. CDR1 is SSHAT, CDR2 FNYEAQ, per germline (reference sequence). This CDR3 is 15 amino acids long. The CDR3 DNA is TGTGCTAGCAGCTCACCGACCAAACTAGGAGCTGAAGCTTTCTTT. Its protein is CASSSPTKLGAEAFF.

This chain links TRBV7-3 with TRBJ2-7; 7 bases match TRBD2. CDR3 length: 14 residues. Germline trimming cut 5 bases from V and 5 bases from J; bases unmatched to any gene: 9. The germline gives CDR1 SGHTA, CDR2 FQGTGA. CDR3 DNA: TGTGCCAGCAGCCCCAAAGCAGGGAGGGACGAGCAGTACTTC. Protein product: CASSPKAGRDEQYF.

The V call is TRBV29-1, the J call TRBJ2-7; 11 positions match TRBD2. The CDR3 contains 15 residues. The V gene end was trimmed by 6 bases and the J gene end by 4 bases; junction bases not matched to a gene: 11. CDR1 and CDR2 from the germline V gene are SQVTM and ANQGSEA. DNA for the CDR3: TGCAGCGTCCTAGGTGCACTAGCGGGAGATTACGAGCAGTACTTC. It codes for CSVLGALAGDYEQYF.

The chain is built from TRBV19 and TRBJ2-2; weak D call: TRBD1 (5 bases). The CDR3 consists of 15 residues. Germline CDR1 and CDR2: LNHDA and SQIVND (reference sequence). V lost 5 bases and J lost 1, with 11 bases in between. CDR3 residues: CASSLTGLNTGELFF. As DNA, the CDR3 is TGTGCCAGTAGTCTCACAGGTTTGAACACCGGGGAGCTGTTTTTT.

The CDR3 reads CASSTPKDRDYGYTF. The CDR3 coding sequence is TGTGCCAGCAGCACCCCTAAGGACAGGGACTATGGCTACACCTTC. The chain combines TRBV21-1 with TRBJ1-2; whether TRBD1, the table's D call, matches the DNA was not checked. TRBV21-1 constitutes a pseudogene. This CDR3 comprises 15 residues.

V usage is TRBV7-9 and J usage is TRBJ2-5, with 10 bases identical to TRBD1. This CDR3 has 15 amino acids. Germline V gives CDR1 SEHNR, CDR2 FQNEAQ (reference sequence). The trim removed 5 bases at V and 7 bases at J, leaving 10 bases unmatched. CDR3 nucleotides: TGTGCCAGCAGCCCTGGAAGGGACAGGGGTCGGACCCAGTACTTC. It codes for CASSPGRDRGRTQYF.

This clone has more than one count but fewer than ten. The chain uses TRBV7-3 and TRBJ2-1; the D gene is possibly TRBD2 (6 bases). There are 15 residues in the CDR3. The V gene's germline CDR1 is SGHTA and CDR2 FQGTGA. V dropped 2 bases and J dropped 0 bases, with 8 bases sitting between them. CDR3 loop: CASSLVGSSYNEQFF. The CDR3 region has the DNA TGTGCCAGCAGCTTAGTCGGGAGCTCCTACAATGAGCAGTTCTTC.

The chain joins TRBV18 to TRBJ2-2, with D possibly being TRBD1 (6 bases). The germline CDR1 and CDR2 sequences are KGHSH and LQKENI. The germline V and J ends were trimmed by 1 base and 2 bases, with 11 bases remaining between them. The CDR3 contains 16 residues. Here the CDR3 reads CASSPRGQLNTGELFF. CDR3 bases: TGTGCCAGCTCACCACGGGGGCAGCTAAACACCGGGGAGCTGTTTTTT.

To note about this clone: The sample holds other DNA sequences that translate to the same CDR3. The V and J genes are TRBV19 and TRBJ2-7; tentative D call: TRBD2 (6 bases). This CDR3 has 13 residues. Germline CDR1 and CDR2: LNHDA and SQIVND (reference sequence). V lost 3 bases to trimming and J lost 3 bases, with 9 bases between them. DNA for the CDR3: TGTGCCAGTAGTATCGGGCGGGGCTACGAGCAGTACTTC. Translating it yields CASSIGRGYEQYF.

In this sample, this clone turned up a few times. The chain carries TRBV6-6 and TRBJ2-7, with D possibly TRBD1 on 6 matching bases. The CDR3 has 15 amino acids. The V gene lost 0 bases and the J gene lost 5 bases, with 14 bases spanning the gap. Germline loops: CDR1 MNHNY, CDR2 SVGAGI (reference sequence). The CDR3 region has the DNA TGTGCCAGCAGTTACTCCGGCACAGGGCCCCACGAGCAGTACTTC. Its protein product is CASSYSGTGPHEQYF.

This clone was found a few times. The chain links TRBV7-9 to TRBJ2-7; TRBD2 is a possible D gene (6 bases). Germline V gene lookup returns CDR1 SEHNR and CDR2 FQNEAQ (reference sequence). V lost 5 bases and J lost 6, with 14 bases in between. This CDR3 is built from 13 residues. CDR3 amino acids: CASSRPSGVEQYF. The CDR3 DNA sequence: TGTGCCAGCAGCCGACCCTCGGGGGTCGAGCAGTACTTC.

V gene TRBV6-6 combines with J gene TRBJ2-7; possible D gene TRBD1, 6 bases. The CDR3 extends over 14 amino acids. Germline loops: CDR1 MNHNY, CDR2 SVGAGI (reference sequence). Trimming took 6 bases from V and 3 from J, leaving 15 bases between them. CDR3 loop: CASRSGTLFYEQYF. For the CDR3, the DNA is TGTGCCAGCAGGTCCGGGACACTATTCTACGAGCAGTACTTC.

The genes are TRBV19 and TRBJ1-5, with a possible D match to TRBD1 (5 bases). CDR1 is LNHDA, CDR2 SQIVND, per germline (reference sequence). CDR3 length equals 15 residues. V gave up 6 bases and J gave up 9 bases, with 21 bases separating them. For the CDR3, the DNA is TGTGCCAGTAGATCTTTTGGGGGGACCCCCGGGCCCCAGCATTTT. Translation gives CASRSFGGTPGPQHF. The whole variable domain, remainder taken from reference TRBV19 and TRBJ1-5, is DGGITQSPKYLFRKEGQNVTLSCEQNLNHDAMYWYRQDPGQGLRLIYYSQIVNDFQKGDIAEGYSVSREKKESFPLTVTSAQKNPTAFYLCASRSFGGTPGPQHFGDGTRLSIL.

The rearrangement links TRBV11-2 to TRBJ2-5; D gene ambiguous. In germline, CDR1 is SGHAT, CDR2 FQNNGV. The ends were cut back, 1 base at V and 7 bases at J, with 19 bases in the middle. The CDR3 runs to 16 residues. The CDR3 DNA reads TGTGCCAGCAGCTTAGTTAGCAGCCCCTTTCAAACGACCCAGTACTTC. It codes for CASSLVSSPFQTTQYF.